The clone carrying this TCR beta chain was recorded at least ten times. This specimen belongs to a study of blood T cell repertoires in COVID-19. Study-level information: Researchers got acute and convalescent COVID-19 samples from the United States, Italy and Spain. T cells, B-cell-depleted T cells, or PBMCs supplied cDNA or gDNA.

Germline CDR1 and CDR2: SGHNT and YENEEA. There are 11 residues in the CDR3. The ends were cut back, 4 bases at V and 4 bases at J, with 3 bases in the middle. In the authors' methods: The assay estimated nucleated cells by amplifying reference gene primers. Sequencing was performed with immunoSEQ multiplex PCR; in TCRdb, only in-frame clones are kept and a portion is missing. V and J calls and clone size are copied from that table; D and trimming were computed from the DNA. Of roughly 90,000 clones listed, 75% to 90% were seen once; the top ten hold 31%. Sequencing used peripheral blood. The rearrangement joins TRBV11-3 to TRBJ2-3; D uncertain. The sequence was obtained from a woman of 80 years or more with active or convalescent COVID-19. CDR3 coding DNA: TGTGCCAGCAGCTCCGCAGATACGCAGTATTTT. It is translated as CASSSADTQYF.